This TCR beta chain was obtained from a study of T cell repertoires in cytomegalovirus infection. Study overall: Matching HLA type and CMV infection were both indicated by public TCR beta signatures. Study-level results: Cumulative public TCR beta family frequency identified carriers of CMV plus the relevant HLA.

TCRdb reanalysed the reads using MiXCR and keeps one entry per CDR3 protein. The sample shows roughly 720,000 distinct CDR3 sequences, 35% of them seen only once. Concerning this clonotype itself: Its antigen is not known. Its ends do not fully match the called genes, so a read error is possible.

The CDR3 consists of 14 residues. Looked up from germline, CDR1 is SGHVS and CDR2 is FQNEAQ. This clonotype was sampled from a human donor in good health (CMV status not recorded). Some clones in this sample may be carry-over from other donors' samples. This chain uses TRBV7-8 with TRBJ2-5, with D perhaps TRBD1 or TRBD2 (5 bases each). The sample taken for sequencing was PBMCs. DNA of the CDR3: TGTGCTAGCATCTTGAGTGGGGGATGGGAGACCCAGTACTTC. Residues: CASILSGGWETQYF.